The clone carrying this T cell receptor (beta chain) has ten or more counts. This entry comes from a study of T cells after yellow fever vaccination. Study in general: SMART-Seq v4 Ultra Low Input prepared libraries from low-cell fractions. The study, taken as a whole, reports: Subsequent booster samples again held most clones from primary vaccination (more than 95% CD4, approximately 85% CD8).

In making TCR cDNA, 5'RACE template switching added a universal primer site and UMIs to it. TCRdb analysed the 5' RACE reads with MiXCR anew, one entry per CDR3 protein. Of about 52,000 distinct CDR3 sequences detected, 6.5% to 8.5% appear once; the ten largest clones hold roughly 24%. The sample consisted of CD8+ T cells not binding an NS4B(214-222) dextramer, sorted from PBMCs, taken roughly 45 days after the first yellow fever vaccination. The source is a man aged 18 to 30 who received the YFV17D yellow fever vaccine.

CDR3: CASSAGPTTEAFF. Here the CDR3 DNA reads TGTGCCAGCAGTGCAGGGCCTACCACTGAAGCTTTCTTT. V and J are TRBV12-3 or TRBV12-4 and TRBJ1-1, with a tentative D call TRBD1 (5 bases). Trimming removed 5 bases at V and 4 bases at J, with 11 bases between. The CDR3 covers 13 residues.